This T cell receptor (beta chain) was recorded in a study of T cells in Graves' hyperthyroidism and ophthalmopathy. Whole-study results and caveats: Ophthalmopathy onset followed model prediction by a median around 6.9 months.

Patients with ophthalmopathy all had a Clinical Activity Score of at least 3, a NOSPECS grade of at least 4 and duration under 3 months. Investigators excluded patients with uncontrolled infection, other autoimmune disease, pregnancy or lactation. Clinical symptoms, serum thyroxine and TRAb, thyroid ultrasound and orbital computed tomography were used for the diagnoses. This clonotype was detected many times. Its antigen is not identified. Regions amplified from RNA transcripts were the TCR beta CDR3 regions. First-round RT-PCR with HTBI primers amplified the TCR CDR3 region. TCRdb reprocessed the multiplex PCR reads via MiXCR and lists one record per CDR3 protein. The table has approximately 520,000 distinct CDR3 sequences, around 22% seen once. The material sequenced was blood. The source is a woman aged 25 to 39 with Graves' ophthalmopathy.

CDR3 nucleotides: TGCAGCGCGGTACCGACCTGGGGAACATCCCAGCATTTT. This codes for CSAVPTWGTSQHF. The chain combines TRBV29-1 with TRBJ1-5; D call uncertain. The CDR3 has 13 amino acids. CDR1 SQVTM and CDR2 ANQGSEA come from the germline V gene. The V gene lost 7 bases and the J gene lost 11 bases, with 21 bases spanning the gap.